This is a list of T cell receptor beta chains from one sample in a study of cytomegalovirus exposure and HLA in healthy donors. Only in-frame clones appear in the TCRdb table, and some are missing; sequencing was by immunoSEQ multiplex PCR. This repertoire shows over 90,000 clones, about 69% found once; its top ten account for about 4.9%. The source material was PBMCs. These receptors were obtained from a human donor in good health. CDR3s include the opening cysteine and the closing phenylalanine or tryptophan. Fields, in order: V gene, clone size, D gene, J gene, CDR3 DNA, CDR3 protein. The D gene is left open where the match is weak. The size entry is marked missing in some rows and otherwise reads once, few, many or a size class.

V gene: TRBV27; clone size: .; D gene: .; J gene: TRBJ1-5; CDR3 DNA: TGTGCCAGCAGAGATACAAAGTATAGCAATCAGCCCCAGCATTTT; CDR3 protein: CASRDTKYSNQPQHF
V gene: TRBV5-4; clone size: .; D gene: .; J gene: TRBJ1-6; CDR3 DNA: TGTGCCAGCAGCTTGGGGCGGAGCTCCTATAATTCACCCCTCCACTTT; CDR3 protein: CASSLGRSSYNSPLHF
V gene: TRBV18; clone size: .; D gene: .; J gene: TRBJ1-1; CDR3 DNA: TGTGCCAGCTCACCGCAAGAGTGGTCGGGGGAGAGGACTGAAGCTTTCTTT; CDR3 protein: CASSPQEWSGERTEAFF
V gene: TRBV29-1; clone size: .; D gene: .; J gene: TRBJ2-7; CDR3 DNA: TGCAGCGTTGAAGGTGCCTCCGGGACAACGGACGAGCAGTACTTC; CDR3 protein: CSVEGASGTTDEQYF
V gene: TRBV12-5; clone size: few; D gene: .; J gene: TRBJ2-3; CDR3 DNA: TGTGCTAGTGCGGGGGTATCAAGCACAGATACGCAGTATTTT; CDR3 protein: CASAGVSSTDTQYF
V gene: TRBV2; clone size: .; D gene: TRBD2; J gene: TRBJ2-7; CDR3 DNA: TGTGCCAGCAGGGCACGGACTAGCGGGAGGGATTTTCGGGGGGAGCAGTACTTC; CDR3 protein: CASRARTSGRDFRGEQYF
V gene: TRBV7-9; clone size: few; D gene: TRBD2; J gene: TRBJ2-7; CDR3 DNA: TGTGCCAGCAGCTTAGCCCCCGTCGGGGGGAGCTCCTACGAGCAGTACTTC; CDR3 protein: CASSLAPVGGSSYEQYF
V gene: TRBV5-6; clone size: .; D gene: TRBD2; J gene: TRBJ2-5; CDR3 DNA: TGTGCCAGCAGCACCGGACTAGCGGGCTACCAAGAGACCCAGTACTTC; CDR3 protein: CASSTGLAGYQETQYF
V gene: TRBV27; clone size: .; D gene: .; J gene: TRBJ1-4; CDR3 DNA: TGTGCCAGCAGCTCTCGGGGACTCGGGGGAAAACTGTTTTTT; CDR3 protein: CASSSRGLGGKLFF
V gene: TRBV5-4; clone size: few; D gene: .; J gene: TRBJ2-1; CDR3 DNA: TGTGCCAGCAGCCGCCGGGACTCTTTAGATCACAATGAGCAGTTCTTC; CDR3 protein: CASSRRDSLDHNEQFF
V gene: TRBV2; clone size: .; D gene: TRBD1; J gene: TRBJ1-1; CDR3 DNA: TGTGCCAGCAGTGAACAGGGGGCGGGAGCTTTCTTT; CDR3 protein: CASSEQGAGAFF
V gene: TRBV9; clone size: .; D gene: TRBD1; J gene: TRBJ1-1; CDR3 DNA: TGTGCCAGCAGCGAGAACAGGGGAAGCTACACTGAAGCTTTCTTT; CDR3 protein: CASSENRGSYTEAFF
V gene: TRBV7-9; clone size: .; D gene: .; J gene: TRBJ2-3; CDR3 DNA: TGTGCCAGCAGCTTAACTAGGGTCGGAGATACGCAGTATTTT; CDR3 protein: CASSLTRVGDTQYF
V gene: TRBV5-1; clone size: once; D gene: .; J gene: TRBJ2-2; CDR3 DNA: TGCGCCAGCAGCTTGGTTTCTGGGACAAACACCGGGGAGCTGTTTTTT; CDR3 protein: CASSLVSGTNTGELFF
V gene: TRBV18; clone size: .; D gene: TRBD2; J gene: TRBJ2-3; CDR3 DNA: TGTGCCAGCTCACTGGGACTAGCGGGCGTGTCAGATACGCAGTATTTT; CDR3 protein: CASSLGLAGVSDTQYF
V gene: TRBV27; clone size: few; D gene: TRBD1; J gene: TRBJ2-7; CDR3 DNA: TGTGCCAGCAGTCCTCAGTGGGACAGGGGCGACCACGAGCAGTACTTC; CDR3 protein: CASSPQWDRGDHEQYF
V gene: TRBV27; clone size: .; D gene: TRBD2; J gene: TRBJ2-7; CDR3 DNA: TGTGCCAGCAGTTCCGGACTAGCGGGACTCTACGAGCAGTACTTC; CDR3 protein: CASSSGLAGLYEQYF
V gene: TRBV29-1; clone size: few; D gene: TRBD2; J gene: TRBJ2-1; CDR3 DNA: TGCAGCGTCGTGGGACTAGTTTTGGGCGATGAGCAGTTCTTC; CDR3 protein: CSVVGLVLGDEQFF
V gene: TRBV19; clone size: .; D gene: .; J gene: TRBJ1-5; CDR3 DNA: TGTGCCAGTAATCCAGATTTCAATCAGCCCCAGCATTTT; CDR3 protein: CASNPDFNQPQHF
V gene: TRBV7-6; clone size: .; D gene: TRBD1; J gene: TRBJ2-5; CDR3 DNA: TGTGCCAGCAGCTTTAGTTCAGGGGGTGTCCTCCAAGAGACCCAGTACTTC; CDR3 protein: CASSFSSGGVLQETQYF
V gene: TRBV6-5; clone size: .; D gene: TRBD1; J gene: TRBJ2-5; CDR3 DNA: TGTGCCAGCAGTTACGTCGCGGGACAGGGGGAGACCCAGTACTTC; CDR3 protein: CASSYVAGQGETQYF
V gene: TRBV15; clone size: .; D gene: .; J gene: TRBJ2-7; CDR3 DNA: TGTGCCACCAGTCCCAGGGGCGCCTACGAGCAGTACTTC; CDR3 protein: CATSPRGAYEQYF
V gene: TRBV7-9; clone size: .; D gene: TRBD1; J gene: TRBJ2-7; CDR3 DNA: TGTGCCAGCACCCACCCAAACAGGGGCGAGCAGTACTTC; CDR3 protein: CASTHPNRGEQYF
V gene: TRBV4-2; clone size: .; D gene: .; J gene: TRBJ2-6; CDR3 DNA: TGTGCCAGCAGCCGCCTAGATTCTGGGGCCAACGTCCTGACTTTC; CDR3 protein: CASSRLDSGANVLTF
V gene: TRBV28; clone size: .; D gene: .; J gene: TRBJ1-4; CDR3 DNA: TGTGCCAGCAGTCCCCCGGGTGGAATTGAAAAACTGTTTTTT; CDR3 protein: CASSPPGGIEKLFF
V gene: TRBV2; clone size: .; D gene: TRBD1; J gene: TRBJ2-7; CDR3 DNA: TGTGCCAGCAGGGCGTTTCAGGGGACAGCAGCCTACGAGCAGTACTTC; CDR3 protein: CASRAFQGTAAYEQYF
V gene: TRBV5-1; clone size: .; D gene: .; J gene: TRBJ2-7; CDR3 DNA: TGCGCCAGCAGCTTGGTCGGCCAGGCCTATGAGCAGTACTTC; CDR3 protein: CASSLVGQAYEQYF
V gene: TRBV6-1; clone size: .; D gene: .; J gene: TRBJ2-2; CDR3 DNA: TGTGCCAGCAGTGAAGCAAGGGGTCCCACCGGGGAGCTGTTTTTT; CDR3 protein: CASSEARGPTGELFF
V gene: TRBV7-6; clone size: .; D gene: TRBD1; J gene: TRBJ2-1; CDR3 DNA: TGTGCCAGCAGCCAACAGGGGGCTTCCTACAATGAGCAGTTCTTC; CDR3 protein: CASSQQGASYNEQFF
V gene: TRBV6-6; clone size: few; D gene: .; J gene: TRBJ1-1; CDR3 DNA: TGTGCCAGCAGATTTACGGTAGGACAAGCGAACACTGAAGCTTTCTTT; CDR3 protein: CASRFTVGQANTEAFF
V gene: TRBV5-4; clone size: .; D gene: TRBD2; J gene: TRBJ2-5; CDR3 DNA: TGTGCCAGCAGCCTAGGGACTAGCGGGAGTCTTGGGACCCAGTACTTC; CDR3 protein: CASSLGTSGSLGTQYF
V gene: TRBV7-6; clone size: few; D gene: .; J gene: TRBJ2-7; CDR3 DNA: TGTGCCAGCAGCTTCCGGACGGGGGCCTACGAGCAGTACTTC; CDR3 protein: CASSFRTGAYEQYF
V gene: TRBV19; clone size: once; D gene: TRBD1; J gene: TRBJ1-1; CDR3 DNA: TGTGCCAGTAGTATCGGGACAGGGAGGACTGAAGCTTTCTTT; CDR3 protein: CASSIGTGRTEAFF
V gene: TRBV19; clone size: .; D gene: .; J gene: TRBJ2-1; CDR3 DNA: TGTGCCAGTAGTTTGGGACTTAGCTCCTACAATGAGCAGTTCTTC; CDR3 protein: CASSLGLSSYNEQFF
V gene: TRBV18; clone size: few; D gene: TRBD1; J gene: TRBJ2-3; CDR3 DNA: TGTGCCAGCTCACCGATGCAGGGGGTGGGCACAGATACGCAGTATTTT; CDR3 protein: CASSPMQGVGTDTQYF
V gene: TRBV30; clone size: .; D gene: TRBD2; J gene: TRBJ2-2; CDR3 DNA: TGTGCCTGGAGTCGGGGGACTAGCACCGGGGAGCTGTTTTTT; CDR3 protein: CAWSRGTSTGELFF
V gene: TRBV27; clone size: .; D gene: TRBD2; J gene: TRBJ2-2; CDR3 DNA: TGTGCCAGCAGTTCGGGACTAGCGGGTGGCGGGGAGCTGTTTTTT; CDR3 protein: CASSSGLAGGGELFF
V gene: TRBV5-1; clone size: .; D gene: .; J gene: TRBJ2-7; CDR3 DNA: TGCGCCAGCAGCTTGGCGTCTAGCAGCTACGAGCAGTACTTC; CDR3 protein: CASSLASSSYEQYF
V gene: TRBV28; clone size: .; D gene: .; J gene: TRBJ2-3; CDR3 DNA: TGTGCCAGCAGTTTATTGGGGGGGCCAACAGATACGCAGTATTTT; CDR3 protein: CASSLLGGPTDTQYF
V gene: TRBV6-6; clone size: .; D gene: .; J gene: TRBJ2-6; CDR3 DNA: TGTGCCAGCAGTTACTTAGCTGGGGCCAACGTCCTGACTTTC; CDR3 protein: CASSYLAGANVLTF
V gene: TRBV18; clone size: .; D gene: .; J gene: TRBJ1-1; CDR3 DNA: TGTGCCAGCTCACCGACACTGACGGTGAACACTGAAGCTTTCTTT; CDR3 protein: CASSPTLTVNTEAFF